The clone carrying this TCR beta chain was counted at least ten times. The antigen is undetermined. The data derive from a study of cytomegalovirus exposure and HLA in healthy donors. Measured with immunoSEQ multiplex PCR; TCRdb has only the in-frame clones, and not every one. Among 150,000 to 200,000 clones listed, more than 65% were seen once. Study-level results: Cytomegalovirus status was reportedly diagnosed by the classifier with high specificity and sensitivity.

Separate from the roughly 630-subject first cohort was the approximately 110-subject validation cohort, to which the donors belonged. Germline lookup yields CDR1 MNHNS and CDR2 SASEGT. The CDR3 spans 12 residues. J lost 8 bases, V lost 6 bases, and 3 bases had no gene match. The sample taken for sequencing was PBMCs. This TCR came from a woman aged 18-35 years in good health and CMV-seropositive. J is TRBJ1-1 and V is TRBV6-1; 10 bases match TRBD1. CDR3 coding DNA: TGTGCCAGCAGACGGGACAGGGGAGAAGCTTTCTTT. Residues: CASRRDRGEAFF.